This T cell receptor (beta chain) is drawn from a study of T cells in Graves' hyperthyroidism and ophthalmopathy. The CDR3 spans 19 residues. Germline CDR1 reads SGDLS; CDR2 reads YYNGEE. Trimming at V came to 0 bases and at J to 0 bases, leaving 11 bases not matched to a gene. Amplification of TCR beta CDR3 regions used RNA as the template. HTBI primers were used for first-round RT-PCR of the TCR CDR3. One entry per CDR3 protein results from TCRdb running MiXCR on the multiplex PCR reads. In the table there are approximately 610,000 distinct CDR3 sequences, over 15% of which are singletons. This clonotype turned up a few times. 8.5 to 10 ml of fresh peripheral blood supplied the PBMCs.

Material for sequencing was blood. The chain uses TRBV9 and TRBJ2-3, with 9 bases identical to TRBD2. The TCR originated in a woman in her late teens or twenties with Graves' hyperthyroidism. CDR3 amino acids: CASSVGVSGGHSSTDTQYF. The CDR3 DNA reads TGTGCCAGCAGCGTAGGTGTTAGCGGGGGTCACTCTAGCACAGATACGCAGTATTTT.